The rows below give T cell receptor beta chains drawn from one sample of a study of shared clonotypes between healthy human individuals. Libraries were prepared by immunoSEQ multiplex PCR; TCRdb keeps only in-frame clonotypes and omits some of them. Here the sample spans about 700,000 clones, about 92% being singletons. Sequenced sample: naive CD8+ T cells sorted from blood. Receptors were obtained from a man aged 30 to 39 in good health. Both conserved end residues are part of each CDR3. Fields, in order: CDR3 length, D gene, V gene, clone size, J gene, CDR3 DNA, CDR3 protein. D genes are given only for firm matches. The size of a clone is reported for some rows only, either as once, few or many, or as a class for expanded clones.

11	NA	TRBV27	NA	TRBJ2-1	TGTGCCAGCAGTTCGTTAAATGAGCAGTTCTTC	CASSSLNEQFF
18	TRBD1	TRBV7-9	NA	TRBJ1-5	TGTGCCAGCAGCTTTGAAATTGTCGGGACAGGTCGTTATCAGCCCCAGCATTTT	CASSFEIVGTGRYQPQHF
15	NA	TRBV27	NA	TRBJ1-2	TGTGCCAGCAATTCCCACCCCGACAGCCACTATGGCTACACCTTC	CASNSHPDSHYGYTF
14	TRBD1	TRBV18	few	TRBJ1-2	TGTGCCAGCCCAACTACGGACAGGCTATATGGCTACACCTTC	CASPTTDRLYGYTF
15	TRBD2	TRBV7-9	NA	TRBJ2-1	TGTGCCAGCTTCGGATTACGGGAGGGTAGAGATGAGCAGTTCTTC	CASFGLREGRDEQFF
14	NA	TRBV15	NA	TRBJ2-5	TGTGCCACCAGCTTCCATCGGGGGAAAGAGACCCAGTACTTC	CATSFHRGKETQYF
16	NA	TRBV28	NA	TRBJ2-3	TGTGCCAGCAGTTGGGGGGACACAGCAGGCACAGATACGCAGTATTTT	CASSWGDTAGTDTQYF
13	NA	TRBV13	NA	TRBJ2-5	TGTGCCAGCAACGTGGGGCACCAAGAGACCCAGTACTTC	CASNVGHQETQYF
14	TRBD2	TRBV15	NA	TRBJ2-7	TGTGCCACCAGCAGAGGGACTAGCTCCTACGAGCAGTACTTC	CATSRGTSSYEQYF
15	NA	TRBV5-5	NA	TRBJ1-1	TGTGCCAGCAGCTTGGATCTTCGGGGGAACACTGAAGCTTTCTTT	CASSLDLRGNTEAFF
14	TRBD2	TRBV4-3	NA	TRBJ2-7	TGCGCCAGCAGCCGACGACTAGCGGGGGACGAGCAGTACTTC	CASSRRLAGDEQYF
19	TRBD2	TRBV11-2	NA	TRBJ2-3	TGTGCCAGCAGCGGCGGGACCGCGGGGACTAGCGGCTACACAGATACGCAGTATTTT	CASSGGTAGTSGYTDTQYF
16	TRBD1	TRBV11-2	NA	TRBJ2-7	TGTGCCAGCAGACACGGCGCGACAGGGTCTCCCTACGAGCAGTACTTC	CASRHGATGSPYEQYF
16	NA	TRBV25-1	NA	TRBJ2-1	TGTGCCAGCAGTGCGCCCGGGACACAAATTTACAATGAGCAGTTCTTC	CASSAPGTQIYNEQFF
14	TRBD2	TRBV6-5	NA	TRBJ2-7	TGTGCCAGCAGTTATATTGGACTAGAGTACGAGCAGTACTTC	CASSYIGLEYEQYF
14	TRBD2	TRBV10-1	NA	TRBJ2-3	TGCGCCAGCAGTTTGACTAGCGGAACAGATACGCAGTATTTT	CASSLTSGTDTQYF